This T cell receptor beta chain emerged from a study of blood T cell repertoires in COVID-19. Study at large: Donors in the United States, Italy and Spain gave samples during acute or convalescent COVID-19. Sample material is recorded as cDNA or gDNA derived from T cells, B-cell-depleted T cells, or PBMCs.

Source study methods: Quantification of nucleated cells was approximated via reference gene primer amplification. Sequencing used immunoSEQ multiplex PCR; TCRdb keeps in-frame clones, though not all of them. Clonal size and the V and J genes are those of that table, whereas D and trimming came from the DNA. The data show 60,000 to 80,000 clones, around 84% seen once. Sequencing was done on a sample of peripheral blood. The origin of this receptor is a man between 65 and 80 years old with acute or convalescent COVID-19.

DNA for the CDR3: TGTGCCAGCAGTGAAAACCACGGTCACACCGGGGAGCTGTTTTTT. Protein: CASSENHGHTGELFF. This chain uses TRBV6-1 with TRBJ2-2, with D hard to call. The V end lost 2 bases, the J end lost 3 bases, and 10 bases lay between the germline ends. The CDR3 has 15 residues. Germline lookup yields CDR1 MNHNS and CDR2 SASEGT.